The TCR beta chain under discussion was sequenced for a study of blood T cell repertoires in COVID-19. Trimming removed 5 bases at V and 4 bases at J, with 9 bases between. The CDR3 sequence is 13 residues long. CDR1 and CDR2 (germline): KGHSH, LQKENI. Using immunoSEQ multiplex PCR, the repertoire was profiled, and TCRdb retains in-frame clones only, with some absent. The sample consists of about 76,000 clones, roughly 88% of them appearing once. The TCR originated in a man aged 45-65 years with active COVID-19. Sequencing was carried out using peripheral blood. V usage is TRBV18 and J usage is TRBJ1-3; D unresolved. CDR3 DNA: TGTGCCAGCTCAGAACGCCTAGGAAACACCATATATTTT. The encoded protein is CASSERLGNTIYF.